This T cell receptor beta chain stems from a study of Graves' ophthalmopathy and Graves' hyperthyroidism (dated by TCRdb to 2016 to 2018). Background for the entire study: Peripheral blood samples were taken at the time of initial diagnosis, before any treatment was given. The study used signatures of the TCR beta repertoire to tell Graves' ophthalmopathy apart from Graves' hyperthyroidism and to predict which patients would progress to ophthalmopathy. In total, under 150 blood samples were TCR-sequenced: approximately 42 ophthalmopathy, under 85 hyperthyroidism and approximately 17 hyperthyroidism-to-ophthalmopathy patients. To explore V-J signatures that separate ophthalmopathy from hyperthyroidism, a discovery set of about a hundred patients was enrolled, consisting of under 50 with ophthalmopathy and approximately 60 with stable hyperthyroidism. An independent validation cohort comprised under 20 hyperthyroidism patients and 15 to 17 patients who later progressed from hyperthyroidism to ophthalmopathy. T-cell repertoires of thyroid tissue and blood were compared in 5 or 6 hyperthyroidism patients. Following sampling, methimazole starting at 30 mg daily was administered to hyperthyroidism patients, and high-dose intravenous methylprednisolone was administered to ophthalmopathy patients. Overall study outcomes, separate from this receptor: Ophthalmopathy was separated from stable hyperthyroidism by the 13-signature model with roughly 90% sensitivity and 81% to 83% specificity in cross-validation and with 80%/75% in the test set. In validation, the model predicted ophthalmopathy progression with about 70% sensitivity and 72.22% specificity; some 13 predicted patients were CT-confirmed with GO in a median of approximately 6.2 months. Most of the expanded thyroid clonotypes with a frequency above 0.001 were also detected in blood, and it was suggested that the thyroid immune response may be reflected by blood repertoires. Sample size was not statistically predetermined, and group allocation was not concealed from the investigators.

Remarks on this clonotype: Its recognized antigen is unknown. This may be a read error, as it is one base from a much larger clone.

The ophthalmopathy patients had moderately to severely active disease, with a Clinical Activity Score of 3 or higher, a NOSPECS grade of 4 or higher, and a disease duration of less than 3 months. Patients with other autoimmune diseases, uncontrolled infections, pregnancy or lactation were excluded. Diagnosis relied on clinical symptoms, serum thyroxine, TRAb, thyroid ultrasound and orbital computed tomography. Using Ficoll-Paque density gradient centrifugation, PBMCs were isolated from about 9.4 ml of fresh peripheral blood. Total RNA was extracted with Trizol reagent and quality-checked on an Agilent 2100 Bioanalyzer. At the junction V is shortened by 3 bases and J by 6 bases; bases outside the gene matches: 7. Inclusive of the bounding cysteine and phenylalanine, the CDR3 is 16 residues long. Only the CDR3 DNA stays, 48 bases, in frame from base 1. Reading the germline V gene (reference sequence) gives CDR1 LNHDA and CDR2 SQIVND.

For repertoire sequencing, the TCR beta CDR3 regions were amplified from RNA transcripts. A first-round RT-PCR used HTBI primers with the Qiagen OneStep RT-PCR kit, followed by a second-round multiplex PCR, size selection and purification. Libraries were sequenced on an Illumina HiSeq2000 using paired-end 100 bp reads. The paper's processing steps were these. SOAPnuke was used for read processing, and reads with adapters, uncalled bases, a mean Phred below 15, or no exact constant-primer or identifier match were discarded. COPE v1.2.5 was used to merge the high-quality paired reads. Each unique nucleotide sequence was treated as a clonotype, and MiTCR v1.1 was used to align the clonotypes to the IMGT TRB V, D and J references. Analysis was restricted to V-J combinations with a frequency above 0.0001, which covered about 99% of repertoires. A TCR clonal expansion and chaos score per V-J combination was defined as the ratio of F50 clonal expansion to chaos observed in the TCRdist matrix. Welch's t-statistics and random forest were used to narrow the features down to more than 10 V-J combinations, which were then fed into a naive Bayes classifier. Thyroid-blood repertoire similarity was quantified with the Morisita-Horn index. TCRdb trimmed public reads at Q25 via fastp, called clones via MiXCR and kept in-frame beta chains. Each CDR3 protein gets just one entry, which takes the most common genes and DNA from the rows behind it. TCRdb's processing, not the authors' own work, is the source of the V and J calls. The sample table contains 650,000 to 900,000 distinct CDR3 sequences; only one count was recorded for approximately 40% of them. In total, the top ten clones hold 44% of the sample.

The receptor chain draws on TRBV19 and TRBJ1-5; TRBD1 agrees with 11 junctional bases. This TCR came from an adult man with Graves' ophthalmopathy. The sequencing input was peripheral blood. The nucleotides read TGTGCCAGTAGTATGGACAGGGGGCGATTTCGTCAGCCCCAGCATTTT. It codes for CASSMDRGRFRQPQHF.